This T cell receptor beta chain was captured by sequencing in a study of tissue T cells after allogeneic stem cell transplantation. Enrolled prospectively were adult allogeneic hematopoietic cell transplant recipients whose graft-versus-host disease was steroid-refractory. The repertoire was sequenced with immunoSEQ multiplex PCR; TCRdb's copy has only in-frame clones and lacks some. This table has 2,000 to 2,500 clones, roughly 69% appearing once. Trimming left V 4 bases short and J 1 base short, with 4 bases between. CDR3 length equals 11 residues. CDR1 SQVTM and CDR2 ANQGSEA come from the germline V gene.

This sequence originates from a male patient over 55 with steroid-refractory graft-versus-host disease after an allogeneic stem cell transplant. Some T cells here may be from the graft donor. The material sequenced was transverse colon tissue, taken at autopsy. The chain joins TRBV29-1 to TRBJ1-1; D gene uncertain. The chain's CDR3 is CSVGENTEAFF. CDR3 DNA: TGCAGCGTTGGCGAGAACACTGAAGCTTTCTTT.